This note documents a single T cell receptor (beta chain) sequence. A much larger clone sits a single nucleotide away, making a read error possible. This sample was taken from a study of Graves' ophthalmopathy and Graves' hyperthyroidism. This CDR3 has 13 amino acids. Germline V lookup: CDR1 ENHRY, CDR2 SYGVKD. V shed 6 bases and J shed 5 bases, with 11 bases lying between them. RNA served as the template for amplifying TCR beta CDR3 regions. An opening RT-PCR round employed HTBI primers and preceded a second-round multiplex PCR. TCRdb reanalysed the multiplex PCR reads using MiXCR and keeps one entry per CDR3 protein. Here the sample spans around 1,000,000 distinct CDR3 sequences, about 38% being singletons.

The gene calls are TRBV10-3 and TRBJ1-5; D unclear. The TCR originated in an adult man with Graves' hyperthyroidism. The sequencing sample was made of peripheral blood or thyroid tissue (not recorded which). The CDR3 sequence: CAISSQGDQPQHF. Written as DNA, the CDR3 is TGTGCCATCAGCAGCCAAGGCGATCAGCCCCAGCATTTT.